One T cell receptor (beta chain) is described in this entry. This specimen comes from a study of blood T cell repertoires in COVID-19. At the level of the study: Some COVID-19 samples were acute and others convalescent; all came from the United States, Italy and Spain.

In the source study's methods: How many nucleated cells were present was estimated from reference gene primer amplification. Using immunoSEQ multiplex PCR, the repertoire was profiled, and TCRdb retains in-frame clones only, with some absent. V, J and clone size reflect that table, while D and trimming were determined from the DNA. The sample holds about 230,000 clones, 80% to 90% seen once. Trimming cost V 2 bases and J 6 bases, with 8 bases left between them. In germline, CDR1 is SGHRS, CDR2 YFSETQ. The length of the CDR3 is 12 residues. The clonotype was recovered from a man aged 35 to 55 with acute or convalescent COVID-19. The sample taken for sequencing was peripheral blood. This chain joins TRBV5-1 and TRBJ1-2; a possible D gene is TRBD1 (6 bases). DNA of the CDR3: TGCGCCAGCAGCTTACAGGGAGATGGCTACACCTTC. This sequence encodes CASSLQGDGYTF.